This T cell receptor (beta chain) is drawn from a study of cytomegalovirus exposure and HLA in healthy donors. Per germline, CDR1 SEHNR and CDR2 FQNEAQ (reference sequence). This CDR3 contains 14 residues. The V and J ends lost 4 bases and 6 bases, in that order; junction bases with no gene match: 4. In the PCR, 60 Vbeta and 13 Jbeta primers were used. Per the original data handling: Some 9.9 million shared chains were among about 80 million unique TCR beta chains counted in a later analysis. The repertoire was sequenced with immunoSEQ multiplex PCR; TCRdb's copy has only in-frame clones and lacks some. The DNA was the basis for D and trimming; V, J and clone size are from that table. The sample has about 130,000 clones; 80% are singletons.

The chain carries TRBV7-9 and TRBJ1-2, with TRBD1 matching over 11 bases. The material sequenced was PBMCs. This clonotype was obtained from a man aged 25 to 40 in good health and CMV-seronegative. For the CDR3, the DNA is TGTGCCAGCAGCTCCGGACAGGGGGCAGATGGCTACACCTTC. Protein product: CASSSGQGADGYTF. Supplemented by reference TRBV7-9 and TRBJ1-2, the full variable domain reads DTGVSQNPRHKITKRGQNVTFRCDPISEHNRLYWYRQTLGQGPEFLTYFQNEAQLEKSRLLSDRFSAERPKGSFSTLEIQRTEQGDSAMYLCASSSGQGADGYTFGSGTRLTVV.